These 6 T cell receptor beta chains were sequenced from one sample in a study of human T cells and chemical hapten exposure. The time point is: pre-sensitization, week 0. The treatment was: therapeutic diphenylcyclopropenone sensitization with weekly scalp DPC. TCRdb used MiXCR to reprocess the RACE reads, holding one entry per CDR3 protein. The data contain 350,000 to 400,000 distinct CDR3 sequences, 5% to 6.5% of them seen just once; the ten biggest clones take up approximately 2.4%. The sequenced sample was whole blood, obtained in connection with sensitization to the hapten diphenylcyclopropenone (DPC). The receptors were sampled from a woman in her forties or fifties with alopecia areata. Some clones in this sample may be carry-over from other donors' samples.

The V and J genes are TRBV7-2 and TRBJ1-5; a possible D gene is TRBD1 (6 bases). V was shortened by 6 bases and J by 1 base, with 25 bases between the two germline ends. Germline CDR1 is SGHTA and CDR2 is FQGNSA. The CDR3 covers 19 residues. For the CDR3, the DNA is TGTGCCAGCAGAGGAAGGAGGGGGGCCCCGGTTTTGAGCAATCAGCCCCAGCATTTT. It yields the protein CASRGRRGAPVLSNQPQHF.

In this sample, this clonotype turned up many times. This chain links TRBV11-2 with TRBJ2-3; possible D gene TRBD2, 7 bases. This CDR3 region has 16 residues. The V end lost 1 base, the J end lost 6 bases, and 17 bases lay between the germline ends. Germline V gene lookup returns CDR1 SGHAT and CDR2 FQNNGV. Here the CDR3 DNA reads TGTGCCAGCAGCTTAGTGGGGGGGGGCCCGGCCGATACGCAGTATTTT. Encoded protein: CASSLVGGGPADTQYF.

DNA of the CDR3: TGTGCCAGCAGCCCGCCGGTTAGGGCGTACGAGCAGTACTTC. Its protein is CASSPPVRAYEQYF. The rearrangement uses TRBV3-1 and TRBJ2-7, with D uncertain. Trimming shortened V by 4 bases and J by 4 bases, and 14 bases separated the two germline ends. The CDR3 covers 14 residues. Germline V CDR1 and CDR2: LGHDT, YNNKEL (reference sequence).

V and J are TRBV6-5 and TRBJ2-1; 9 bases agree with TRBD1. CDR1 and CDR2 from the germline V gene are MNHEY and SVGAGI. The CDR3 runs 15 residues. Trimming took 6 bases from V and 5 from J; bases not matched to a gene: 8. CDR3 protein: CASRSTGGAHNEQFF. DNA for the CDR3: TGTGCCAGCAGATCCACAGGGGGCGCGCACAATGAGCAGTTCTTC.

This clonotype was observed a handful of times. The CDR3 loop is CATSDYSDTQYF. In DNA form, the CDR3 reads TGTGCCACCAGTGATTACTCAGATACGCAGTATTTT. The gene calls are TRBV24-1 and TRBJ2-3; D gene unclear. The CDR3 has 12 residues. The germline CDR1 and CDR2 sequences are KGHDR and SFDVKD. Trimming removed 2 bases from V and 4 bases from J, with 3 bases in between.

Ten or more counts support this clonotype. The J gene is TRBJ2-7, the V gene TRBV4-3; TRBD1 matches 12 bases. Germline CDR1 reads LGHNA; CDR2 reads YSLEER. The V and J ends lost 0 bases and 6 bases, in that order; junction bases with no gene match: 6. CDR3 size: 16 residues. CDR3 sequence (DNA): TGCGCCAGCAGCCAAGATCCGGGACAGGGGGCGTTCGAGCAGTACTTC. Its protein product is CASSQDPGQGAFEQYF.